This TCR beta chain was retrieved from a study of OX40 agonist ivuxolimab in advanced cancers. Across the whole study: The patients got ivuxolimab, which is an agonistic anti-OX40 (CD134) antibody.

The junction had 7 bases not matched to a gene; V was cut back by 3 bases and J by 0 bases. The CDR3 has 17 residues. Per the germline V gene, CDR1 is SGHTS and CDR2 is YDEGEE. This clone was recorded once. Sequencing was performed with immunoSEQ multiplex PCR; in TCRdb, only in-frame clones are kept and a portion is missing. Of tens of thousands of clones listed, around 89% were seen once; the top ten hold less than 7.5%. The TCR was taken from an adult with an advanced solid tumor such as melanoma, head and neck, liver or kidney cancer. The rearrangement links TRBV5-8 to TRBJ2-2; 8 bases line up with TRBD2. Material: CD4+ or CD8+ T cells sorted from blood, obtained in a trial of the OX40 agonist ivuxolimab. The CDR3 DNA reads as TGTGCCAGCAGCTCCCGAGCGGGGGTAACGAACACCGGGGAGCTGTTTTTT. It codes for CASSSRAGVTNTGELFF.